This note documents a single T cell receptor (beta chain) sequence. Clinical history as reported by participants underpinned cohort assignment. Recovered participants had two consecutive negative NP/OP PCR tests, healthcare professional clearance, or symptom resolution. This sample was taken from a study of blood T cell repertoires in COVID-19. Original processing notes: Using reference gene primer amplification, nucleated cell counts were estimated. Some clones are missing from TCRdb's copy, which holds only in-frame ones; the method was immunoSEQ multiplex PCR. The D gene and trimming were derived from the DNA, and the V and J assignments and clone size from that table. The repertoire includes a few hundred thousand clones, 80% to 90% of them detected once, and approximately 2% sits in the top ten. V lost 3 bases, J lost 4 bases, and 8 bases stayed unmatched. The germline CDR1 and CDR2 sequences are LNHDA and SQIVND (reference sequence). The CDR3 contains 17 residues.

V is TRBV19 and J is TRBJ2-1, with 11 bases matching TRBD2. Sequenced: PBMCs or T cells enriched from blood (not recorded which). The receptor was isolated from a woman between 50 and 59 years old who had recovered from COVID-19. The CDR3 nucleotides read TGTGCCAGTAGTATCTCTAGCGGGAGGACCGAATACAATGAGCAGTTCTTC. Encoded protein: CASSISSGRTEYNEQFF. Complete variable domain (other parts from reference TRBV19 and TRBJ2-1): DGGITQSPKYLFRKEGQNVTLSCEQNLNHDAMYWYRQDPGQGLRLIYYSQIVNDFQKGDIAEGYSVSREKKESFPLTVTSAQKNPTAFYLCASSISSGRTEYNEQFFGPGTRLTVL.